This T cell receptor beta chain was identified during a study of T cells expressing NK-cell markers. Study background: Investigators obtained TCR beta repertoires from sorted CD3+CD56+NKG2C+, CD3+CD56+NKG2C- and CD3+CD56-NKG2C+ T cells. With respect to HCMV, most of the eight sequenced donors were seropositive, and one was seronegative.

TCRdb reanalyzed the 5' RACE reads, giving one entry per CDR3 protein sequence and no DNA. Its listing shows about 410,000 distinct CDR3 sequences. On this clonotype itself: Its matching antigen is unknown.

Study-wide results and limits: A handful of donors showed these clonotypes also leading the CD3+CD56-NKG2C+ fraction.

Sequenced material: blood T cells: a sorted CD56 or NKG2C T cell subset, CD4+ or CD8+ T cells, or bulk PBMC T cells (not recorded which). This TCR derives from a woman in her 50s in good health.

The CDR3 is CASSNEGVTDTQYF. This chain joins TRBV19 and TRBJ2-3; TCRdb outputs TRBD1, but without DNA this stays unchecked. The CDR3 contains 14 residues. CDR1 LNHDA and CDR2 SQIVND come from the germline V gene (reference sequence).